This T cell receptor beta chain was captured in a study of blood T cell repertoires in COVID-19. Study at large: T cells, B-cell-depleted T cells, or PBMCs provided the cDNA or gDNA that served as material.

In germline, CDR1 is MNHEY, CDR2 SVGEGT. V lost 2 bases to trimming and J lost 8 bases, with 16 bases between them. This CDR3 is 15 amino acids long. Only in-frame clones appear in the TCRdb table, and some are missing; sequencing was by immunoSEQ multiplex PCR. This table holds about 310,000 clones, around 85% found once. The sample taken for sequencing was PBMCs or T cells enriched from blood (not recorded which). The rearrangement uses TRBV6-2 or TRBV6-3 and TRBJ2-1, with a possible D match to TRBD2 (5 bases). The source is a man younger than 45 who had recovered from COVID-19. In DNA, the CDR3 is TGTGCCAGCAGTTACGCGAGGACTGATCTTCATGAGCAGTTCTTC. It translates to CASSYARTDLHEQFF.